The 31 T cell receptor beta chains listed next were all sequenced from one sample in a study of T cell changes during pregnancy in multiple sclerosis. The data were produced by immunoSEQ multiplex PCR, yet TCRdb's version contains in-frame clones alone and is incomplete. The data show some 46,000 clones, over 90% seen once. Sequenced material: peripheral blood, taken in the third trimester of pregnancy. These receptor sequences come from a female donor with multiple sclerosis, enrolled in a pregnancy study.

The CDR3 loop is CASSSTKYEQYF. CDR3 nucleotides: TGTGCCAGCTCATCGACAAAATACGAGCAGTACTTC. The rearrangement links TRBV18 to TRBJ2-7; D uncertain. There are 12 residues in the CDR3. Looked up from germline, CDR1 is KGHSH and CDR2 is LQKENI. Trimming cost V 5 bases and J 4 bases, with 9 bases left between them.

The chain carries TRBV28 and TRBJ2-3; 8 bases match TRBD2. The germline V gene has CDR1 MDHEN and CDR2 SYDVKM. The ends lost 4 bases at V and 5 bases at J; junction bases unmatched: 17. CDR3 size: 18 residues. The CDR3 spells CASSSPGFTSGTRDTQYF. In DNA form, the CDR3 reads TGTGCCAGCAGTTCCCCCGGCTTTACTAGCGGCACACGAGATACGCAGTATTTT.

The chain joins TRBV18 to TRBJ1-2; 7 nucleotides agree with TRBD1. The CDR3 sequence is 16 residues long. Trimming removed 5 bases from V and 4 bases from J; junction bases left unmatched: 13. Germline V gene data show CDR1 as KGHSH and CDR2 as LQKENI. The CDR3: CASSYGTTGTAYGYTF. CDR3 coding DNA: TGTGCCAGCTCATATGGGACCACGGGGACAGCCTATGGCTACACCTTC.

V gene TRBV5-1 combines with J gene TRBJ2-3; the match to TRBD1 covers 8 bases. V lost 4 bases to trimming and J lost 4 bases; unmatched junction nucleotides: 8. Germline CDR1 and CDR2: SGHRS and YFSETQ. The CDR3 is made up of 15 amino acids. CDR3 in amino acids: CASSVQGAGADTQYF. The CDR3 DNA reads as TGCGCCAGCAGCGTCCAGGGGGCTGGCGCAGATACGCAGTATTTT.

This clone was detected once. The chain carries TRBV28 and TRBJ2-1, with D possibly TRBD2 on 6 matching bases. The V end lost 3 bases, the J end lost 10 bases, and 10 bases lay between the germline ends. The CDR3 runs to 12 residues. The germline CDR1 and CDR2 sequences are MDHEN and SYDVKM. The CDR3 nucleotides are TGTGCCAGCAGTTTGATACTAGCAGAGCAGTTCTTC. Its translation is CASSLILAEQFF.

This clone has only one observation. The rearrangement links TRBV4-1 to TRBJ2-1; 9 nucleotides line up with TRBD2. With V trimmed by 4 bases and J by 0 bases, 7 bases remained unmatched. This CDR3 is 17 amino acids long. Per germline, CDR1 MGHRA and CDR2 YSYEKL. CDR3 bases: TGCGCCAGCAGCCTTGGACTAGCGTTAAGCTCCTACAATGAGCAGTTCTTC. It yields the protein CASSLGLALSSYNEQFF.

This chain joins TRBV15 and TRBJ2-1; D is unclear. This CDR3 has 16 residues. Germline CDR1 is LNHNV and CDR2 is YYDKDF (reference sequence). V lost 3 bases and J lost 1, with 13 bases in between. CDR3 nucleotides: TGTGCCACCAGCAGCGGCCGGGTCGGTTCCTACAATGAGCAGTTCTTC. Amino acids: CATSSGRVGSYNEQFF.

V gene TRBV29-1 combines with J gene TRBJ2-5; a weak D match, TRBD2 (5 bases). CDR1 is SQVTM and CDR2 is ANQGSEA in the germline V gene. Deletions cut 2 bases from V and 4 bases from J, with 11 bases between. CDR3 length: 13 amino acids. CDR3: CSVEIAAGETQYF. CDR3 bases: TGCAGCGTTGAAATTGCGGCGGGAGAGACCCAGTACTTC.

This clone was seen a single time. The rearrangement joins TRBV5-5 to TRBJ2-7; 13 bases agree with TRBD2. The CDR3 sequence is 19 residues long. The V gene end was trimmed by 4 bases and the J gene end by 4 bases; junction bases not matched to a gene: 17. Germline values: CDR1 SGHKS, CDR2 YYEKEE (reference sequence). CDR3 in amino acids: CASSPVRTSGRPTDYEQYF. CDR3 DNA sequence: TGTGCCAGCAGCCCCGTTAGGACTAGCGGGAGACCGACTGATTACGAGCAGTACTTC.

This clone was observed once. CDR3 in DNA: TGTGCCAGCAGCCGTACTAGCGGTTATACCTCCTACAATGAGCAGTTCTTC. It translates to CASSRTSGYTSYNEQFF. The gene calls are TRBV7-9 and TRBJ2-1; 8 bases are shared with TRBD2. The CDR3 length is 17 residues. Germline-derived CDR1 and CDR2 are SEHNR and FQNEAQ (reference sequence). V dropped 5 bases and J dropped 0; count of bases not matched to a gene: 9.

A note on this clone: The sample carries other DNA sequences with the same CDR3. This chain joins TRBV6-4 and TRBJ2-1; the match to TRBD2 covers 7 bases. The trim removed 0 bases at V and 1 base at J, leaving 0 bases unmatched. The CDR3 totals 15 residues. CDR1 is MRHNA and CDR2 is SNTAGT in the germline V gene. This chain's CDR3 is CASSDSSGSYNEQFF. In DNA form, the CDR3 reads TGTGCCAGCAGTGACTCTAGCGGGTCCTACAATGAGCAGTTCTTC.

The chain couples TRBV6-4 to TRBJ2-1; D unresolved. Germline lookup yields CDR1 MRHNA and CDR2 SNTAGT. With 3 bases removed from V and 10 bases from J, the gap between germline ends came to 13 bases. The CDR3 contains 13 residues. For the CDR3, the DNA is TGTGCCAGCAGTGAAGACGACCTCGGGGAGCAGTTCTTC. Translating gives CASSEDDLGEQFF.

The chain uses TRBV7-2 and TRBJ2-7, with D possibly matching TRBD2 (5 bases). V was clipped by 0 bases and J by 4 bases, with 7 bases between them. CDR1 and CDR2 (germline): SGHTA, FQGNSA. The CDR3 has 13 amino acids. CDR3 in DNA: TGTGCCAGCAGCTTAGCGGGCGGGTACGAGCAGTACTTC. Its translation is CASSLAGGYEQYF.

The V call is TRBV19, the J call TRBJ2-1; a weak D match, TRBD2 (5 bases). Germline loops: CDR1 LNHDA, CDR2 SQIVND (reference sequence). The V end lost 1 base, the J end lost 0 bases, and 13 bases lay between the germline ends. This CDR3 is built from 17 residues. This chain's CDR3 is CASSIVPFTSSYNEQFF. As DNA, the CDR3 is TGTGCCAGTAGTATAGTTCCCTTTACTAGCTCCTACAATGAGCAGTTCTTC.

V usage is TRBV27 and J usage is TRBJ1-6; D is perhaps TRBD1 (6 bases). CDR1 and CDR2 from the germline V gene are MNHEY and SMNVEV (reference sequence). The CDR3 length is 14 residues. Deletions cut 7 bases from V and 5 bases from J, with 12 bases between. CDR3 in amino acids: CASILGQHNSPLHF. The CDR3 DNA is TGTGCCAGCATTCTGGGACAACATAATTCACCCCTCCACTTT.

This rearrangement joins TRBV7-3 to TRBJ2-1; possibly TRBD2 for D (5 bases). V gave up 0 bases and J gave up 6 bases, with 15 bases separating them. CDR1 is SGHTA and CDR2 is FQGTGA in the germline V gene. This CDR3 has 16 amino acids. The CDR3 sequence: CASSLTAQRPRNEQFF. For the CDR3, the DNA is TGTGCCAGCAGCTTAACTGCCCAGCGGCCCCGCAATGAGCAGTTCTTC.

The chain employs TRBV5-4 and TRBJ2-1; tentative D call: TRBD2 (5 bases). The CDR3 runs to 12 residues. Germline V gene lookup returns CDR1 SGHNT and CDR2 YYREEE (reference sequence). V was shortened by 9 bases and J by 9 bases, with 16 bases between the two germline ends. CDR3 DNA: TGTGCCATCCTGGACTTTCGGGGTGAGCAGTTCTTC. Translating gives CAILDFRGEQFF.

The genes are TRBV5-6 and TRBJ1-1; 8 bases map to TRBD1. This CDR3 contains 16 residues. V lost 1 base, J lost 0 bases, and 5 bases stayed unmatched. CDR1 is SGHDT and CDR2 is YYEEEE in the germline V gene. CDR3 coding DNA: TGTGCCAGCAGCTTGAAGCGGACAGGGATGAACACTGAAGCTTTCTTT. Protein: CASSLKRTGMNTEAFF.

The chain employs TRBV28 and TRBJ2-1, with TRBD2 matching over 9 bases. Germline values: CDR1 MDHEN, CDR2 SYDVKM. This CDR3 comprises 15 residues. The trim removed 6 bases at V and 4 bases at J, leaving 7 bases unmatched. Written as DNA, the CDR3 is TGTGCCAGCAGGGAGACTAGCGGTATTTACAATGAGCAGTTCTTC. This sequence encodes CASRETSGIYNEQFF.

The chain carries TRBV6-5 and TRBJ2-1, with D possibly matching TRBD2 (6 bases). Trimming left V 7 bases short and J 0 bases short, with 10 bases between. The CDR3 length is 14 residues. From germline, CDR1 is MNHEY and CDR2 SVGAGI. As DNA, the CDR3 is TGTGCCAGCAATAACGGGGGCTCCTACAATGAGCAGTTCTTC. This gives the protein CASNNGGSYNEQFF.

This chain connects TRBV6-1 to TRBJ1-3, with D unresolved. The CDR3 is 14 amino acids. In germline, CDR1 is MNHNS, CDR2 SASEGT. The V and J ends lost 3 bases and 4 bases respectively, with 10 bases between them. CDR3 DNA: TGTGCCAGCAGTGATCACTTCTCCGGAAACACCATATATTTT. This translates into CASSDHFSGNTIYF.

The chain recombines TRBV11-3 with TRBJ2-3; D possibly corresponds to TRBD1 (7 bases). The CDR3 has 14 residues. Germline CDR1 and CDR2: SGHNT and YENEEA. V lost 5 bases and J lost 3, with 12 bases in between. CDR3 nucleotides: TGTGCCAGCAGCGCAGGGGGGAGGACAGATACGCAGTATTTT. This codes for CASSAGGRTDTQYF.

The chain combines TRBV7-6 with TRBJ2-3; no clear D. This CDR3 is built from 15 residues. Germline CDR1 is SGHVS and CDR2 is FNYEAQ. Trimming removed 4 bases at V and 3 bases at J, with 14 bases between. The CDR3 is CASSSQAIGTDTQYF. The CDR3, as DNA: TGTGCCAGCAGCTCGCAGGCGATCGGAACAGATACGCAGTATTTT.

This clone was observed a handful of times. The chain recombines TRBV27 with TRBJ1-2; 7 positions agree with TRBD1. The V gene end was trimmed by 6 bases and the J gene end by 5 bases; junction bases not matched to a gene: 3. The germline gives CDR1 MNHEY, CDR2 SMNVEV (reference sequence). The CDR3 sequence is 12 residues long. The CDR3 DNA follows: TGTGCCAGCAGAGGACAGGCTTATGGCTACACCTTC. Translating it yields CASRGQAYGYTF.

This chain uses TRBV6-5 with TRBJ1-2, with D uncertain. Between the trimmed V and J ends, which lost 7 bases and 2 bases, there was a span of 5 bases. Germline CDR1 is MNHEY and CDR2 is SVGAGI. The CDR3 is made up of 11 amino acids. In DNA form, the CDR3 reads TGTGCCAGCAAAGCGAACTATGGCTACACCTTC. Translation: CASKANYGYTF.

The chain uses TRBV15 and TRBJ2-3, with 10 bases identical to TRBD2. Germline lookup yields CDR1 LNHNV and CDR2 YYDKDF (reference sequence). V lost 0 bases and J lost 5; bases outside the gene matches: 8. This CDR3 region has 17 residues. CDR3 coding DNA: TGTGCCACCAGCAGAGACTATCTAGCGGGAGATAGAGATACGCAGTATTTT. Translating it yields CATSRDYLAGDRDTQYF.

The chain has TRBV6-5 and TRBJ1-1; D is uncertain. Germline loops: CDR1 MNHEY, CDR2 SVGAGI. V was trimmed by 4 bases and J by 3 bases, leaving 15 bases between them. The CDR3 has 15 residues. The CDR3 sequence: CASSSGLTGYTEAFF. The DNA for the CDR3 is TGTGCCAGCAGTTCTGGGCTGACGGGGTACACTGAAGCTTTCTTT.

The J gene is TRBJ2-5, the V gene TRBV9; D is ambiguous. The germline CDR1 and CDR2 sequences are SGDLS and YYNGEE. The CDR3 length is 14 residues. Trimming cost V 0 bases and J 5 bases, with 11 bases left between them. CDR3 DNA: TGTGCCAGCAGCGTAGGAAATCGGCGGGAGACCCAGTACTTC. Amino acid sequence: CASSVGNRRETQYF.

J is TRBJ2-1 and V is TRBV27; 12 bases align to TRBD1. Trimming took 2 bases from V and 9 from J; bases not matched to a gene: 11. The CDR3 spans 17 residues. The germline CDR1 and CDR2 sequences are MNHEY and SMNVEV (reference sequence). The CDR3 loop reads CASSLRPGTGGGGEQFF. The CDR3 nucleotides read TGTGCCAGCAGTTTACGTCCCGGGACAGGGGGCGGGGGTGAGCAGTTCTTC.

The chain joins TRBV6-5 to TRBJ2-1; 10 positions match TRBD2. This CDR3 is built from 15 residues. Trimming took 5 bases from V and 8 from J; bases not matched to a gene: 9. Germline-derived CDR1 and CDR2 are MNHEY and SVGAGI. The CDR3 DNA is TGTGCCAGCAGTACCATTCCCGGGACTAGCGATGAGCAGTTCTTC. This codes for CASSTIPGTSDEQFF.

The gene calls are TRBV6-4 and TRBJ2-1, with 9 bases lining up with TRBD2. This CDR3 region has 14 residues. Germline V gene lookup returns CDR1 MRHNA and CDR2 SNTAGT. The V and J ends lost 5 bases and 8 bases, in that order; junction bases with no gene match: 7. The CDR3 is CASSWTSESYEQFF. As DNA, the CDR3 is TGTGCCAGCAGTTGGACTAGCGAGTCTTATGAGCAGTTCTTC.